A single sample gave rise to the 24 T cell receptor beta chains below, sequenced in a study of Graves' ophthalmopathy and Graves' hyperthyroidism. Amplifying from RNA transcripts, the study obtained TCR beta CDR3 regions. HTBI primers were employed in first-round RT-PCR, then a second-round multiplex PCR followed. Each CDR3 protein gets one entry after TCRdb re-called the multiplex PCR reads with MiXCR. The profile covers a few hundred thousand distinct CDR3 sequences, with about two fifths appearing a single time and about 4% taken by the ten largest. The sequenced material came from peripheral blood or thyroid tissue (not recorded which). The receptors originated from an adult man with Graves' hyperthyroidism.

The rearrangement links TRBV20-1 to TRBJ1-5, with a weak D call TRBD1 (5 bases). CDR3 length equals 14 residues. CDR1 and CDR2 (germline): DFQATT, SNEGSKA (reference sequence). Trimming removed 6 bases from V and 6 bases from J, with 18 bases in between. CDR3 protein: CSASADGASQPQHF. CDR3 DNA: TGCAGTGCCAGCGCCGACGGGGCAAGTCAGCCCCAGCATTTT.

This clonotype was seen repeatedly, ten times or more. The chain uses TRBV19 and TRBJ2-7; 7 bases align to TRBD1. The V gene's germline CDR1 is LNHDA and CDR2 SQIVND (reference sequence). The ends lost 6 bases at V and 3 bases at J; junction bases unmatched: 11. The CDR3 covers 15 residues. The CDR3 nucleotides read TGTGCCAGTAGATCAACAGGGGCGAATCACTACGAGCAGTACTTC. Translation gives CASRSTGANHYEQYF.

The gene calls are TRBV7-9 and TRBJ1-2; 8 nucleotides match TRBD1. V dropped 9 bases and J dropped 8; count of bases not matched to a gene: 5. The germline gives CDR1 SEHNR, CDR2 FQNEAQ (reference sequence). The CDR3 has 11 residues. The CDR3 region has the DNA TGTGCCAGTCAGGGGGCTCGGGGCTACACCTTC. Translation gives CASQGARGYTF.

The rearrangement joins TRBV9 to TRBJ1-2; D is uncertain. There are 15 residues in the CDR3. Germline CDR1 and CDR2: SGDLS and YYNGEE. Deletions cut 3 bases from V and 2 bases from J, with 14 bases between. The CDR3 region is CASSALVGENYGYTF. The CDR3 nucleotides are TGTGCCAGCAGCGCCCTCGTCGGGGAAAACTATGGCTACACCTTC.

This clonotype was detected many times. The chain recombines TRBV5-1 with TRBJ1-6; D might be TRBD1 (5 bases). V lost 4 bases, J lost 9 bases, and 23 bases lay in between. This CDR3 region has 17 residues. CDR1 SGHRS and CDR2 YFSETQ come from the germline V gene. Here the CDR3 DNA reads TGCGCCAGCAGCAACCGACCCCTGGCCAGGGCAGTTTCACCCCTCCACTTT. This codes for CASSNRPLARAVSPLHF.

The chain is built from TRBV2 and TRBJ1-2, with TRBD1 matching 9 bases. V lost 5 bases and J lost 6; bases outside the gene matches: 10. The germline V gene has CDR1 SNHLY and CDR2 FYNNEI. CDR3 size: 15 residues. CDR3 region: CASSTGTGIRDGYTF. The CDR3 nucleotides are TGTGCCAGCAGTACGGGGACAGGGATAAGGGATGGCTACACCTTC.

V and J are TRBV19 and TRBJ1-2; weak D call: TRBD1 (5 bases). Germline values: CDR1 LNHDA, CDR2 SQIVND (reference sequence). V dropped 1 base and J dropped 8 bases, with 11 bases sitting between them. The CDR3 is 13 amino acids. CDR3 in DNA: TGTGCCAGTAGTATAGGGGGCGTACAAGGCTACACCTTC. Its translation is CASSIGGVQGYTF.

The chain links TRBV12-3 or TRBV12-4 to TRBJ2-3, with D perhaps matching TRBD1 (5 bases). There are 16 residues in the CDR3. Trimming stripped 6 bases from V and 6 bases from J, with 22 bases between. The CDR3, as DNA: TGTGCCAGCAGCCTAGGGTTAGGGGCCCGCGAGGATACGCAGTATTTT. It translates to CASSLGLGAREDTQYF.

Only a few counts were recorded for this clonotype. CDR3 loop: CASSLRGRVNEQFF. CDR3 DNA: TGTGCCAGCAGCTTAAGGGGGAGGGTGAATGAGCAGTTCTTC. J is TRBJ2-7 and V is TRBV7-8, with a possible D match to TRBD2 (7 bases). TRBJ2-1 explains the end of the DNA better; the J call may be wrong. This CDR3 comprises 14 residues. From germline, CDR1 is SGHVS and CDR2 FQNEAQ.

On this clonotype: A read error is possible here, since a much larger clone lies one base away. CDR3 DNA: TGTGCCAGCAGCCCGGACACCGACACTGAAGCTTTCTTT. It yields the protein CASSPDTDTEAFF. The chain has TRBV7-9 and TRBJ1-1; D might be TRBD1 (5 bases). CDR1 and CDR2 (germline): SEHNR, FQNEAQ (reference sequence). Trimming took 5 bases from V and 3 from J, leaving 10 bases between them. The CDR3 consists of 13 residues. Full variable domain (remainder filled in from reference TRBV7-9 and TRBJ1-1): DTGVSQNPRHKITKRGQNVTFRCDPISEHNRLYWYRQTLGQGPEFLTYFQNEAQLEKSRLLSDRFSAERPKGSFSTLEIQRTEQGDSAMYLCASSPDTDTEAFFGQGTRLTVV.

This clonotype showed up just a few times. CDR3 protein: CASSARDRGDYEQYF. In DNA form, the CDR3 reads TGTGCCAGCAGTGCCCGGGACAGGGGGGACTACGAGCAGTACTTC. The J gene is TRBJ2-7, the V gene TRBV2; 11 bases match TRBD1. Germline V gene data show CDR1 as SNHLY and CDR2 as FYNNEI. CDR3 size: 15 residues. V shed 4 bases, J shed 3 bases, and the junction held 5 bases outside the gene matches. Looking up the rest from reference TRBV2 and TRBJ2-7 gives the full variable domain: EPEVTQTPSHQVTQMGQEVILRCVPISNHLYFYWYRQILGQKVEFLVSFYNNEISEKSEIFDDQFSVERPDGSNFTLKIRSTKLEDSAMYFCASSARDRGDYEQYFGPGTRLTVT.

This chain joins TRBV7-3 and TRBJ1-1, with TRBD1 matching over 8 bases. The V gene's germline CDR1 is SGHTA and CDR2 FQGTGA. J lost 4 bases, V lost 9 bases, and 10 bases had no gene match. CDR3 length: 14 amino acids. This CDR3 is CASSLGQGFTEAFF. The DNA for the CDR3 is TGTGCCAGTAGTCTTGGACAGGGCTTCACTGAAGCTTTCTTT.

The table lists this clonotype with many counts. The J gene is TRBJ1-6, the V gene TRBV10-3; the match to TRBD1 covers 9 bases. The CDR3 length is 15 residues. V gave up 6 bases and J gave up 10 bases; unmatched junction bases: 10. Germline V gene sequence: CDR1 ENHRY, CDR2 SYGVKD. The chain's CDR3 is CAIRTGQGINSPLHF. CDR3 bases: TGTGCCATCAGGACCGGACAGGGGATTAACTCACCCCTCCACTTT.

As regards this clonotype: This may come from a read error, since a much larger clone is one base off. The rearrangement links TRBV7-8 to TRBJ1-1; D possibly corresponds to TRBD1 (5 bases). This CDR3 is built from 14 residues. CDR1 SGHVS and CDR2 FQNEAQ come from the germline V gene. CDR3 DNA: TGTGCCAACAGCTTGAAGGGGATAAACACTGAAGCTTTCTTT. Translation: CANSLKGINTEAFF.

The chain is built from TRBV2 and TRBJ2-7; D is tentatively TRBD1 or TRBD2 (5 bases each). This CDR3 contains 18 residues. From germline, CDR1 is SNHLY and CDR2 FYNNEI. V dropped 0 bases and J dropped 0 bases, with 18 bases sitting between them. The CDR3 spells CASSEAPSGRALSYEQYF. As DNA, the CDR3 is TGTGCCAGCAGTGAAGCCCCCTCGGGGCGGGCCCTCTCCTACGAGCAGTACTTC.

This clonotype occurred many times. CDR3 nucleotide sequence: TGTGCCAGCAGCTTACTGGGGGGAGCTGAAGCTTTCTTT. Its protein product is CASSLLGGAEAFF. The V gene is TRBV7-9, the J gene TRBJ1-1, with a weak D call TRBD1 (5 bases). The germline gives CDR1 SEHNR, CDR2 FQNEAQ (reference sequence). V was clipped by 2 bases and J by 6 bases, with 10 bases between them. The CDR3 covers 13 residues.

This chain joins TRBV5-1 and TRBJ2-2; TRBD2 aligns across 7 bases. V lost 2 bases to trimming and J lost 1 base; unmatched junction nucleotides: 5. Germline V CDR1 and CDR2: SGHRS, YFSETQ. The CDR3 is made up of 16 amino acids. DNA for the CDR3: TGCGCCAGCAGCTTTGCTCGCGGGGGGAACACCGGGGAGCTGTTTTTT. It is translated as CASSFARGGNTGELFF.

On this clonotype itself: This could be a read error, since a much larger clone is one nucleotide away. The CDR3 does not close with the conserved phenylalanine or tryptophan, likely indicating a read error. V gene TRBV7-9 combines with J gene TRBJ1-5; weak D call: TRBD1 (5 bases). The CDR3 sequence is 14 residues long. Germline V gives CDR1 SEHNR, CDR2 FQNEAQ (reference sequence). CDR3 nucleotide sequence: TGTGCCAGCAGTTTAGGAGGGGAATATCAGCCCCAGCATTCT. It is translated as CASSLGGEYQPQHS.

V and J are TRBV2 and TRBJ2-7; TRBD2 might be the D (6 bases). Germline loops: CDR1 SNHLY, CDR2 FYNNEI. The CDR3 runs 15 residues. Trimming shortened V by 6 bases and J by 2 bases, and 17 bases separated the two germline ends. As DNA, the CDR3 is TGTGCCAGCAGCGTAGCTGGAGGGATTCCCTACGAGCAGTACTTC. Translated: CASSVAGGIPYEQYF.

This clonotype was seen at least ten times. CDR3: CSVLLPGTSRPETQYF. For the CDR3, the DNA is TGCAGCGTCCTCCTGCCCGGGACTAGTCGTCCAGAGACCCAGTACTTC. The chain combines TRBV29-1 with TRBJ2-5; TRBD2 aligns across 8 bases. The CDR3 covers 16 residues. From germline, CDR1 is SQVTM and CDR2 ANQGSEA. V lost 6 bases to trimming and J lost 4 bases; unmatched junction nucleotides: 16. The complete variable domain, with remaining parts taken from reference TRBV29-1 and TRBJ2-5, reads SAVISQKPSRDICQRGTSLTIQCQVDSQVTMMFWYRQQPGQSLTLIATANQGSEATYESGFVIDKFPISRPNLTFSTLTVSNMSPEDSSIYLCSVLLPGTSRPETQYFGPGTRLLVL.

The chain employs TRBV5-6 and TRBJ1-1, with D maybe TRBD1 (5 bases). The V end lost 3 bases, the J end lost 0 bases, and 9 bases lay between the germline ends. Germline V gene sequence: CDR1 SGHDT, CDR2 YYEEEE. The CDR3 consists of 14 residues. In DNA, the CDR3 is TGTGCCAGCAGCTGGGGACCGATGAACACTGAAGCTTTCTTT. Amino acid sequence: CASSWGPMNTEAFF.

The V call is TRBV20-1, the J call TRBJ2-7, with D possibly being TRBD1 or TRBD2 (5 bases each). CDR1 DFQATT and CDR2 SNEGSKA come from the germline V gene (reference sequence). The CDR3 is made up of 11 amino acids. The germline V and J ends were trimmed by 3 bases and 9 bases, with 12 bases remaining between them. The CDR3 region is CSASGDHGQYF. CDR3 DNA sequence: TGCAGTGCTAGCGGGGACCACGGGCAGTACTTC.

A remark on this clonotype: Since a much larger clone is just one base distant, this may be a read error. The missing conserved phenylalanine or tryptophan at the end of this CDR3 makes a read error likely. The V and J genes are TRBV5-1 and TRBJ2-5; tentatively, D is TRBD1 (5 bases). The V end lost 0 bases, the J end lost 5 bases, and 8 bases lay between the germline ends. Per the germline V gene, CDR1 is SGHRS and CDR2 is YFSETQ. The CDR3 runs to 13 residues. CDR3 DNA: TGCGCCAGCAGCTTGGGACAGAGGGAGACCCAGTACTCC. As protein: CASSLGQRETQYS.

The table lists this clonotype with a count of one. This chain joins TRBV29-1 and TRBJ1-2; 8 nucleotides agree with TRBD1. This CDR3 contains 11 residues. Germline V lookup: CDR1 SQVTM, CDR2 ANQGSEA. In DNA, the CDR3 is TGCAGTAGCCAGGGGGCCCTTGGCTACACCTTC. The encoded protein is CSSQGALGYTF.